What follows are 9 T cell receptor beta chains derived from one specimen sequenced in a study of T-cell reconstitution after alpha-beta-depleted transplantation in children. Preparation of the TCRbeta library was carried out with unique molecular identifiers. MiXCR was run by TCRdb on the PCR reads, yielding one entry per CDR3 protein. The sample has 70,000 to 95,000 distinct CDR3 sequences, around 15% seen once. The input for sequencing was PBMCs, mostly from graft donor cells, taken 180 days after TCRalphabeta/CD19-depleted stem cell transplant. The receptors were sampled from a male patient aged 2-15 years who had a stem cell transplant for acute lymphoblastic leukemia, so the T cells may come from the graft donor.

The CDR3 DNA follows: TGCAGTGCTAGAGGGGGAGCTTTTTCTGGAAACACCATATATTTT. It is translated as CSARGGAFSGNTIYF. The rearrangement joins TRBV20-1 to TRBJ1-3; D unresolved. CDR3 length equals 15 residues. The V and J ends lost 1 base and 1 base respectively, with 11 bases between them. CDR1 and CDR2 (germline): DFQATT, SNEGSKA (reference sequence).

This chain connects TRBV7-2 to TRBJ2-2; 9 bases fit TRBD2. The germline V gene encodes CDR1 SGHTA and CDR2 FQGNSA. Trimming took 1 base from V and 5 from J; bases not matched to a gene: 5. The CDR3 loop spans 16 amino acids. The chain's CDR3 is CASSLVAGVGTGELFF. The DNA for the CDR3 is TGTGCCAGCAGCTTAGTAGCGGGGGTCGGAACCGGGGAGCTGTTTTTT.

The chain is built from TRBV21-1 and TRBJ2-5; the DNA was not compared with TRBD2, the D call given in the table. TRBV21-1 is given as a pseudogene. The CDR3 sequence is 17 residues long. CDR3 sequence: CASSISPGLALQETQYF. As DNA, the CDR3 is TGTGCCAGCAGCATTTCACCGGGACTAGCGCTACAAGAGACCCAGTACTTC.

The genes are TRBV10-3 and TRBJ2-3; 13 bases align to TRBD2. There are 15 residues in the CDR3. Per germline, CDR1 ENHRY and CDR2 SYGVKD. With V trimmed by 6 bases and J by 4 bases, 4 bases remained unmatched. The CDR3 region has the DNA TGTGCCATCAGCCCCGGGACTAGCGGGGCAGATACGCAGTATTTT. It translates to CAISPGTSGADTQYF.

This sequence joins TRBV7-2 and TRBJ1-6; D perhaps matches TRBD1 (5 bases). The CDR3 is made up of 15 amino acids. Per the germline V gene, CDR1 is SGHTA and CDR2 is FQGNSA. Trimming pared 3 bases from V and 5 bases from J, leaving 11 bases between. For the CDR3, the DNA is TGTGCCAGCAGCTTGTTGACAGCGAATAATTCACCCCTCCACTTT. It yields the protein CASSLLTANNSPLHF. Full variable domain (missing parts from reference TRBV7-2 and TRBJ1-6): GAGVSQSPSNKVTEKGKDVELRCDPISGHTALYWYRQSLGQGLEFLIYFQGNSAPDKSGLPSDRFSAERTGGSVSTLTIQRTQQEDSAVYLCASSLLTANNSPLHFGNGTRLTVT.

The chain uses TRBV5-1 and TRBJ2-5; D is perhaps TRBD1 (6 bases). The V and J ends lost 2 bases and 0 bases respectively, with 8 bases between them. The CDR3 is 14 residues long. CDR1 SGHRS and CDR2 YFSETQ come from the germline V gene. CDR3 sequence: CASSLDRYQETQYF. The DNA for the CDR3 is TGCGCCAGCAGCTTAGACAGGTACCAAGAGACCCAGTACTTC.

This chain links TRBV20-1 with TRBJ1-2, with 7 nucleotides matching TRBD1. The CDR3 sequence is 17 residues long. CDR1 DFQATT and CDR2 SNEGSKA come from the germline V gene (reference sequence). V lost 5 bases to trimming and J lost 7 bases; unmatched junction nucleotides: 22. CDR3 bases: TGCAGTGCTGCTACCTTATCCGGGACAGCTAACTATGGTGGCTACACCTTC. It specifies CSAATLSGTANYGGYTF.

This clonotype appeared many times. The chain couples TRBV18 to TRBJ1-5; D unresolved. The germline V gene encodes CDR1 KGHSH and CDR2 LQKENI. This CDR3 region has 14 residues. The V end was cut by 3 bases, the J end by 4 bases, with 10 bases between. In DNA, the CDR3 is TGTGCCAGCTCACCTGGGCAAGCGAATCAGCCCCAGCATTTT. Its protein is CASSPGQANQPQHF.

This clonotype has more than one count but fewer than ten. Germline and junction disagree at one end, which may indicate a read error. The rearrangement joins TRBV7-6 to TRBJ1-3; maybe TRBD1 (6 bases). Per germline, CDR1 SGHVS and CDR2 FNYEAQ. The CDR3 sequence is 17 residues long. Here the CDR3 reads CASSLAYQGSSGNTIYF. The CDR3 DNA reads TGTGCCAGCAGCCTAGCGTATCAGGGGAGCTCTGGAAACACCATATATTTT.